This TCR beta chain derives from a study of control samples from healthy donors and cancer patients. Sequencing used immunoSEQ multiplex PCR; TCRdb keeps in-frame clones, though not all of them. The profile shows some 120,000 clones, more than 80% of them singletons. The table lists this clone with a few counts. This clonotype was sampled from a man in his late teens or twenties in good health. Specimen: blood.

CDR3 protein: CASSAGTALDSPLHF. The DNA for the CDR3 is TGCGCCAGCAGCGCCGGGACAGCTCTGGATTCACCCCTCCACTTT. The gene calls are TRBV5-1 and TRBJ1-6; 7 positions agree with TRBD1. CDR3 length equals 15 residues. Germline V gene lookup returns CDR1 SGHRS and CDR2 YFSETQ. Trimming removed 4 bases from V and 8 bases from J; junction bases left unmatched: 9.